The present T cell receptor beta chain was sequenced within a study of T-cell reconstitution after alpha-beta-depleted transplantation in children. Study-wide findings and caveats: Newly made T cells mostly supplied T-cell counts and diversity one year after transplant. Where some patients showed high TCRbeta diversity at day 60, it came from recipient T cells and thymic progenitors that had survived. Alpha-beta T cells about two months after transplant reportedly derived from several hundred expanded graft clones.

As concerns this clonotype: Antigen specificity is unknown.

Trimming stripped 4 bases from V and 5 bases from J, with 20 bases between. The germline gives CDR1 SGHDN, CDR2 FVKESK. The CDR3 is made up of 16 amino acids. Molecular barcoding with unique molecular identifiers was used for the TCRbeta library. One entry per CDR3 protein, called by TCRdb with MiXCR from the PCR reads. Of about 540,000 distinct CDR3 sequences in the sample, 25% to 30% were seen once. This receptor was obtained from a boy under three years old with Wiskott-Aldrich syndrome, due to receive a stem cell transplant. The sample here was PBMCs, taken before TCRalphabeta/CD19-depleted stem cell transplant. The chain joins TRBV14 to TRBJ2-5; D possibly corresponds to TRBD1 (6 bases). CDR3 amino acids: CASSPPGHLQSETQYF. CDR3 in DNA: TGTGCCAGCAGCCCGCCGGGACATCTCCAATCGGAGACCCAGTACTTC.